This TCR beta chain comes out of a study of T cell clonotyping in hematopoietic cell transplantation. Findings and limits, study-wide: At the given depth, recipient repertoires were over 97% de novo clonotypes. Recipient TCR diversity dropped after transplant; expanded clonotypes rose from day 30 to 180.

The germline V gene encodes CDR1 SGHRS and CDR2 YFSETQ. The CDR3 has 16 amino acids. J was trimmed by 2 bases and V by 3 bases; bases with no gene match: 7. Profiled with immunoSEQ multiplex PCR; TCRdb holds only in-frame clones, not every one. The sample holds a few thousand clones; approximately 80% are singletons and the top ten take about 6%. For this clone: Its cognate antigen is unknown.

The source of this sequence is a male patient aged 50 to 60 who had an allogeneic stem cell transplant from a related donor, so the T cells may come from the graft donor. Some clones in this sample may be carry-over from other donors' samples. V gene TRBV5-1 combines with J gene TRBJ2-7, with 11 bases fitting TRBD1. The sequencing here drew on PBMCs, taken 100 days after allogeneic stem cell transplant. The chain's CDR3 is CASSSIPGQGAYEQYF. CDR3 nucleotide sequence: TGCGCCAGCAGCTCTATCCCGGGACAGGGGGCCTACGAGCAGTACTTC.